Presented here are 29 T cell receptor beta chains from one specimen sequenced in a study of blood T cells in healthy people across ages. Using a J-beta primer mix together with a sample-barcoded 5' primer, a second PCR was run for about 6 to 11 cycles. TCRdb itself ran the 5' RACE reads through MiXCR, one entry per CDR3 protein. The table shows around 850,000 distinct CDR3 sequences, with around 36% occurring only once. Sequencing used blood. The receptor set was obtained from a young man in good health.

The gene calls are TRBV10-3 and TRBJ1-1; no reliable D call. The CDR3 length is 12 residues. Germline assignment: CDR1 ENHRY and CDR2 SYGVKD. V lost 4 bases and J 5 bases, leaving 8 bases between the germline ends. DNA for the CDR3: TGTGCCATCAGTGTACGGGGAACTGAAGCTTTCTTT. It codes for CAISVRGTEAFF.

A few counts support this clonotype. The rearrangement uses TRBV7-2 and TRBJ2-3; D remains unclear. V gave up 0 bases and J gave up 4 bases, with 11 bases separating them. The germline V gene has CDR1 SGHTA and CDR2 FQGNSA. The CDR3 loop spans 15 amino acids. CDR3 coding DNA: TGTGCCAGCAGCTTAGCACGGACCTTGGCAGATACGCAGTATTTT. This codes for CASSLARTLADTQYF.

Remarks on this clonotype: This may stem from a read error, because a much larger clone lies one nucleotide away. J is TRBJ1-2 and V is TRBV4-2; D gene uncertain. The CDR3 runs 14 residues. Looked up from germline, CDR1 is LGHNA and CDR2 is YNFKEQ. V lost 3 bases to trimming and J lost 6 bases, with 14 bases between them. CDR3 in DNA: TGTGCCAGCAGCCATGGCCGAACGGGAGATGGCTACACCTTC. Translation gives CASSHGRTGDGYTF.

The chain carries TRBV7-2 and TRBJ2-6; D is undetermined. The length of the CDR3 is 15 residues. Germline CDR1 SGHTA, CDR2 FQGNSA. V lost 2 bases, J lost 2 bases, and 7 bases lay in between. In DNA, the CDR3 is TGTGCCAGCAGCTTAACTACCACTGGGGCCAACGTCCTGACTTTC. Translation: CASSLTTTGANVLTF.

This clonotype has only a few counts. The gene calls are TRBV10-3 and TRBJ1-1; TRBD1 matches 7 bases. The CDR3 loop spans 14 amino acids. Germline V gives CDR1 ENHRY, CDR2 SYGVKD. The V segment lost 3 bases and the J segment 3 bases; nucleotides outside the gene matches: 4. The CDR3 DNA reads as TGTGCCATCAGTGATCGGGACAGCTACACTGAAGCTTTCTTT. Encoded protein: CAISDRDSYTEAFF.

This clonotype was detected a few times. The chain couples TRBV7-9 to TRBJ2-7; D is undetermined. The CDR3 loop spans 15 amino acids. CDR1 is SEHNR, CDR2 FQNEAQ, per germline (reference sequence). With 5 bases removed from V and 4 bases from J, the gap between germline ends came to 18 bases. The CDR3 reads CASSPSGRSKYEQYF. Written as DNA, the CDR3 is TGTGCCAGCAGCCCCAGTGGTAGGTCGAAATACGAGCAGTACTTC. Full variable domain (missing parts from reference TRBV7-9 and TRBJ2-7): DTGVSQNPRHKITKRGQNVTFRCDPISEHNRLYWYRQTLGQGPEFLTYFQNEAQLEKSRLLSDRFSAERPKGSFSTLEIQRTEQGDSAMYLCASSPSGRSKYEQYFGPGTRLTVT.

There are a few counts of this clonotype. The chain links TRBV7-3 to TRBJ2-7; TRBD1 aligns across 7 bases. CDR1 and CDR2 from the germline V gene are SGHTA and FQGTGA. V shed 5 bases, J shed 5 bases, and the junction held 12 bases outside the gene matches. The CDR3 sequence is 15 residues long. The CDR3 DNA is TGTGCCAGCAGCCCTCAGTTAGGGGGCGTGGACGAGCAGTACTTC. It yields the protein CASSPQLGGVDEQYF.

This chain links TRBV4-1 with TRBJ2-2; D is unresolved. V was shortened by 0 bases and J by 3 bases, with 5 bases between the two germline ends. This CDR3 comprises 14 residues. Germline loops: CDR1 MGHRA, CDR2 YSYEKL. The CDR3 coding sequence is TGCGCCAGCAGCCAAGAGGGGTACACCGGGGAGCTGTTTTTT. As protein: CASSQEGYTGELFF.

Notes on this clonotype: A much more abundant neighbour one base away suggests this may be a read error. This chain links TRBV5-1 with TRBJ1-2; tentatively, D is TRBD1 (5 bases). The V gene's germline CDR1 is SGHRS and CDR2 YFSETQ. V lost 4 bases and J 0 bases, leaving 10 bases between the germline ends. The CDR3 consists of 14 residues. CDR3 region: CASSRGSTNYGYTF. CDR3 nucleotides: TGCGCCAGCAGCAGGGGCAGTACTAACTATGGCTACACCTTC.

This clonotype was detected many times. The chain combines TRBV7-9 with TRBJ2-7, with no clear D. This CDR3 is 13 amino acids long. Trimming stripped 5 bases from V and 4 bases from J, with 12 bases between. Looked up from germline, CDR1 is SEHNR and CDR2 is FQNEAQ (reference sequence). CDR3 in amino acids: CASSRITGYEQYF. The CDR3, as DNA: TGTGCCAGCAGCCGGATTACCGGGTACGAGCAGTACTTC.

Remarks on this clonotype: An end of the junction does not agree with germline; a read error may underlie this. V usage is TRBV3-1 and J usage is TRBJ2-7; D is possibly TRBD1 (5 bases). CDR1 LGHDT and CDR2 YNNKEL come from the germline V gene (reference sequence). CDR3 length: 14 residues. CDR3 amino acids: CVSSQLAGTYEQYF. The CDR3 DNA is TGTGTCAGCAGCCAATTGGCAGGGACCTACGAGCAGTACTTC.

The table lists this clonotype with a few counts. V is TRBV20-1 and J is TRBJ1-4, with 8 bases identical to TRBD1. Germline V gives CDR1 DFQATT, CDR2 SNEGSKA (reference sequence). With 4 bases clipped from V and 4 bases from J, the junction kept 5 bases outside the gene matches. The CDR3 sequence is 14 residues long. This CDR3 is CSATETGVNEKLFF. Written as DNA, the CDR3 is TGCAGTGCTACTGAGACAGGGGTTAATGAAAAACTGTTTTTT.

V usage is TRBV7-9 and J usage is TRBJ2-7; D is possibly TRBD2 (6 bases). From germline, CDR1 is SEHNR and CDR2 FQNEAQ (reference sequence). V was trimmed by 5 bases and J by 3 bases, leaving 17 bases between them. CDR3 length equals 15 residues. CDR3 bases: TGTGCCAGCAGCCAGTGGAGGGGTTCGAACTACGAGCAGTACTTC. Translating gives CASSQWRGSNYEQYF.

A few counts support this clonotype. The rearrangement uses TRBV6-5 and TRBJ1-5; D is unclear. The V end lost 6 bases, the J end lost 7 bases, and 13 bases lay between the germline ends. This CDR3 spans 13 amino acids. Looked up from germline, CDR1 is MNHEY and CDR2 is SVGAGI. CDR3 bases: TGTGCCAGCAGCCGTGACGCTTTCCAGCCCCAGCATTTT. Its translation: CASSRDAFQPQHF.

Notes on this clonotype: A read error is possible here, since a much larger clone lies one base away. The chain has TRBV20-1 and TRBJ2-1, with 8 bases aligning to TRBD2. The CDR3 totals 15 residues. In germline, CDR1 is DFQATT, CDR2 SNEGSKA (reference sequence). V lost 2 bases, J lost 13 bases, and 16 bases stayed unmatched. CDR3 nucleotide sequence: TGCAGTGCTAGATCACCACTAGCGGTGCAAGAGACCCAGTTCTTC. It codes for CSARSPLAVQETQFF.

The chain couples TRBV7-9 to TRBJ2-1, with TRBD2 identical over 8 bases. This CDR3 region has 15 residues. After removal of 5 bases from V and 5 bases from J, the junction contained 8 bases not matched to a gene. CDR1 is SEHNR and CDR2 is FQNEAQ in the germline V gene (reference sequence). CDR3 nucleotides: TGTGCCAGCAGCCCCCCTAGGCGGGGGGACAATGAGCAGTTCTTC. Amino acid sequence: CASSPPRRGDNEQFF.

V and J are TRBV12-3 or TRBV12-4 and TRBJ1-5, with 8 bases aligning to TRBD1. The ends lost 3 bases at V and 2 bases at J; junction bases unmatched: 9. The CDR3 covers 17 residues. CDR3 nucleotide sequence: TGTGCCAGCAGTTTCGGGTCTGACAGGGGAGGCAATCAGCCCCAGCATTTT. It encodes CASSFGSDRGGNQPQHF.

The chain's CDR3 is CASTKGGGGYTF. Written as DNA, the CDR3 is TGTGCCAGCACCAAGGGGGGGGGTGGCTACACCTTC. This chain uses TRBV7-9 with TRBJ1-2, with D maybe TRBD1 (6 bases). The V end lost 7 bases, the J end lost 7 bases, and 13 bases lay between the germline ends. There are 12 residues in the CDR3. Germline assignment: CDR1 SEHNR and CDR2 FQNEAQ (reference sequence).

This clonotype was picked up a small number of times. The chain carries TRBV7-2 and TRBJ1-2; no definite D call. The germline V gene has CDR1 SGHTA and CDR2 FQGNSA. With 5 bases removed from V and 4 bases from J, the gap between germline ends came to 14 bases. The CDR3 has 14 amino acids. The CDR3 nucleotides are TGTGCCAGCAGCCCCCCTGGGGTTGTCTATGGCTACACCTTC. Amino acid sequence: CASSPPGVVYGYTF.

This clonotype was picked up a small number of times. CDR3 amino acids: CASKPGVLNYGYTF. DNA of the CDR3: TGTGCCAGCAAGCCGGGGGTACTTAACTATGGCTACACCTTC. This rearrangement joins TRBV6-5 to TRBJ1-2; possible D gene TRBD1, 5 bases. Trimming removed 7 bases from V and 1 base from J, with 13 bases in between. The CDR3 covers 14 residues. Germline V lookup: CDR1 MNHEY, CDR2 SVGAGI.

The V call is TRBV4-2, the J call TRBJ2-2; tentatively, D is TRBD2 (5 bases). V was clipped by 0 bases and J by 6 bases, with 17 bases between them. From germline, CDR1 is LGHNA and CDR2 YNFKEQ. This CDR3 has 17 amino acids. CDR3 amino acids: CASSQEFRAAGAGELFF. CDR3 in DNA: TGTGCCAGCAGCCAAGAGTTCCGGGCCGCGGGCGCCGGGGAGCTGTTTTTT.

A few counts support this clonotype. The gene calls are TRBV19 and TRBJ2-3, with D possibly matching TRBD2 (5 bases). Per the germline V gene, CDR1 is LNHDA and CDR2 is SQIVND (reference sequence). V lost 3 bases, J lost 2 bases, and 9 bases lay in between. The CDR3 has 14 amino acids. Written as DNA, the CDR3 is TGTGCCAGTAGTATTAACGGGGACACAGATACGCAGTATTTT. Encoded protein: CASSINGDTDTQYF.

This chain uses TRBV12-3 or TRBV12-4 with TRBJ1-3, with a tentative D call TRBD1 (6 bases). Trimming removed 6 bases at V and 2 bases at J, with 11 bases between. The CDR3 has 14 residues. CDR3 DNA sequence: TGTGCCAGCAGAACAGGGTCCCCTGGAAACACCATATATTTT. Residues: CASRTGSPGNTIYF.

The chain combines TRBV6-1 with TRBJ1-1; 11 bases map to TRBD1. Germline V lookup: CDR1 MNHNS, CDR2 SASEGT. There are 17 residues in the CDR3. With V trimmed by 6 bases and J by 4 bases, 13 bases remained unmatched. The DNA for the CDR3 is TGTGCCAGCAGGAAAGTTTTTGGGGGACAGGGGGGCACTGAAGCTTTCTTT. Encoded protein: CASRKVFGGQGGTEAFF.

The V and J genes are TRBV6-5 and TRBJ2-3; TRBD2 might be the D (7 bases). CDR3 size: 18 residues. The V end was cut by 2 bases, the J end by 5 bases, with 23 bases between. The V gene's germline CDR1 is MNHEY and CDR2 SVGAGI. CDR3 nucleotides: TGTGCCAGCAGTTACGGGGGGGCGCCAACTTCTAATCTAGATACGCAGTATTTT. Translation: CASSYGGAPTSNLDTQYF.

This clonotype has ten or more counts. The chain is built from TRBV6-2 or TRBV6-3 and TRBJ2-7; D call uncertain. This CDR3 region has 15 residues. Germline V gives CDR1 MNHEY, CDR2 SVGEGT. V dropped 6 bases and J dropped 0 bases, with 15 bases sitting between them. Here the CDR3 DNA reads TGTGCCAGCAGACTCCGGAACCTTCGCTCCTACGAGCAGTACTTC. It codes for CASRLRNLRSYEQYF.

This clonotype was recorded a few times. The rearrangement joins TRBV5-1 to TRBJ2-4; 9 bases map to TRBD2. In germline, CDR1 is SGHRS, CDR2 YFSETQ. Trimming removed 4 bases from V and 8 bases from J; junction bases left unmatched: 10. The length of the CDR3 is 15 residues. CDR3 coding DNA: TGCGCCAGCAGCGGCGGGGGGGGTTCTGAGGACATTCAGTACTTC. As protein: CASSGGGGSEDIQYF.

The chain carries TRBV7-6 and TRBJ2-1; D assignment may be TRBD1 or TRBD2 (5 bases each). Germline assignment: CDR1 SGHVS and CDR2 FNYEAQ. Between the trimmed V and J ends, which lost 8 bases and 4 bases, there was a span of 15 bases. CDR3 length: 14 amino acids. As DNA, the CDR3 is TGTGCCAGCGGGGGTCTGACCGATTACAATGAGCAGTTCTTC. Its protein product is CASGGLTDYNEQFF.

This clonotype came up many times. This chain joins TRBV7-2 and TRBJ2-3, with 13 bases lining up with TRBD2. Germline lookup yields CDR1 SGHTA and CDR2 FQGNSA. Trimming cost V 6 bases and J 7 bases; bases outside gene matches: 10. CDR3 length: 16 residues. The CDR3 region is CASSYTSGGERNTQYF. The CDR3 DNA is TGTGCCAGCAGTTATACTAGCGGGGGGGAACGAAATACGCAGTATTTT.